The clone carrying this T cell receptor beta chain was observed once. Its cognate antigen is unknown. Profiling relied on immunoSEQ multiplex PCR, and the TCRdb table lists in-frame clones only, not all of them. The table lists some 200,000 clones, 90% to 95% of them singletons. The data stem from a study of T cell responses to AZD1222 COVID-19 vaccine. Study results and caveats: Samples come after the peak T cell response, not at day 14. The donor group comprised mostly white British people and more females; the analysis possibly underestimated clonal diversity. Among vaccine-associated CD4 TCRs, coverage spanned spike, with dominance at 160-218 and 743-854.

V was shortened by 3 bases and J by 4 bases, with 15 bases between the two germline ends. Germline lookup yields CDR1 SGHTA and CDR2 FQGNSA. The CDR3 is made up of 15 amino acids. Combined were second doses at about 4 or about 12 weeks. The sample was peripheral blood, taken 28 days after the second AZD1222 dose. V gene TRBV7-2 combines with J gene TRBJ1-2, with a weak D call TRBD1 (5 bases). The TCR sequence derives from an adult who received the AZD1222 COVID-19 vaccine. The CDR3 DNA reads TGTGCCAGCAGCTTCACGCCAGGGAGCAGCTATGGCTACACCTTC. It codes for CASSFTPGSSYGYTF.